Included here is one TCR beta chain sequence, with context. The antigen is undetermined. This CDR3 comprises 13 residues. CDR1 and CDR2 (germline): GTSNPN, SVGIG (reference sequence). Trimming shortened V by 3 bases and J by 2 bases, and 10 bases separated the two germline ends. These data are taken from a study of CD8+ T cells in alopecia areata. Study-wide results and limits: Many expanded lesional clones remained in scalp and blood on tofacitinib.

Once RNA had been extracted, it was reverse transcribed into cDNA to act as the sequencing template. Assay: immunoSEQ multiplex PCR; the TCRdb copy retains only in-frame clones and omits some. The repertoire consists of 150,000 to 200,000 clones, with just over 65% occurring once and the leading ten covering around 0.9%. Treatment defined: oral pan-JAK inhibitor, 5-10 mg twice daily. The material was CD4+ T cells sorted from blood, obtained at week 4, from a patient treated with tofacitinib. This sequence was found in a human donor with alopecia areata. The V gene is TRBV30, the J gene TRBJ1-1; tentative D call: TRBD1 (6 bases). The CDR3 loop reads CAWRRQVNTEAFF. In nucleotides, the CDR3 is TGTGCCTGGAGGCGACAGGTAAACACTGAAGCTTTCTTT.